This is a list of T cell receptor beta chains from one sample in a study of HIV-infected patients and healthy controls. MiXCR was run by TCRdb on the 5' RACE reads, yielding one entry per CDR3 protein. The sample yields 15,000 to 20,000 distinct CDR3 sequences, 10% seen once. The sequenced material came from blood. The receptors shown here come from an adult in good health. Each CDR3 is given without its conserved first and last residue. Fields, in order: V gene, J gene, CDR3 protein.

>TRBV7-6|TRBJ2-7
ASSRVASGAYEQY
>TRBV6-6|TRBJ2-3
ASSYSTGRTTDTQY
>TRBV15|TRBJ2-1
ATSRVLAGVNEQF
>TRBV24-1|TRBJ1-2
ATSDRDRSDYGYT
>TRBV3-1|TRBJ2-4
ASSPGQLLGDIQY
>TRBV7-6|TRBJ2-3
ASSFSGRGASTDTQY
>TRBV2|TRBJ2-1
ASRVDRGPGEQF
>TRBV13|TRBJ2-3
ASSLEFTGTDTQY
>TRBV28|TRBJ2-5
ASREAKGTQY
>TRBV30|TRBJ2-1
AWSLADYNEQF
>TRBV20-1|TRBJ2-3
SARSSGTDTQY
>TRBV7-9|TRBJ2-5
ASSPPRRTQETQY
>TRBV13|TRBJ2-7
ASSLVFGGSGEQY
>TRBV28|TRBJ2-1
ASSGGTGTNEQF
>TRBV10-2|TRBJ2-7
ASSEKREGLGGEQY
>TRBV5-6|TRBJ2-4
ASSLLPAKNIQY
>TRBV11-2|TRBJ2-4
ASSGGADLRNIQY
>TRBV9|TRBJ2-3
ASSLRLVTDTQY
>TRBV5-1|TRBJ2-3
ASSSAGGTSGTDTQY
>TRBV7-2|TRBJ2-7
ASSSSGRGPYEQY
>TRBV7-9|TRBJ2-5
ASSLLATQETQY
>TRBV6-1|TRBJ2-5
ASSQDRDQETQY
>TRBV4-3|TRBJ2-7
ASSQTSAGAYEQY
>TRBV12-3/TRBV12-4|TRBJ1-2
ASSTQTANYGYT
>TRBV5-5|TRBJ1-1
ASSLGDGEAF
>TRBV5-1|TRBJ2-1
ASRTSDSYNEQF